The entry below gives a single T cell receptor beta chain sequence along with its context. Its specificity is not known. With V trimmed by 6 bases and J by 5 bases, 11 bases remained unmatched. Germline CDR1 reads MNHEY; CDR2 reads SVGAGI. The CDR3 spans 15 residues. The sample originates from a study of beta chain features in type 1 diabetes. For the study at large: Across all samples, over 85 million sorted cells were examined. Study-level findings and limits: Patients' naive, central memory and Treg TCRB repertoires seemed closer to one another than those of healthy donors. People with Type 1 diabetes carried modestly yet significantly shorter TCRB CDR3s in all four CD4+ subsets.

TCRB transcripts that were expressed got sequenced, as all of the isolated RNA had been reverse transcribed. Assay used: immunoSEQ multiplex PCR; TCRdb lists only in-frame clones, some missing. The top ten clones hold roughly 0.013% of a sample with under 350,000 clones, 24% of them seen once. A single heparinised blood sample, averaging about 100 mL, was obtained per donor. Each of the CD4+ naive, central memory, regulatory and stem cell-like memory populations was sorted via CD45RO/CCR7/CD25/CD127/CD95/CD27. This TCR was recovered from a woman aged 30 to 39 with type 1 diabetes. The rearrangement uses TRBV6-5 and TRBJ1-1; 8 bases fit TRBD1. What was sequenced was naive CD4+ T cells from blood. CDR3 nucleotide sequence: TGTGCCAGCAGCCAGACTGGACAGGGAGGGACTGAAGCTTTCTTT. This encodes CASSQTGQGGTEAFF.